A selection of T cell receptor beta chains follows, all from one sample in a study of blood T cell repertoires in COVID-19. Method: immunoSEQ multiplex PCR; TCRdb's copy keeps in-frame clones and lacks some. The sample yields around 200,000 clones, 75% to 90% seen once. What was sequenced was peripheral blood. These receptors all stem from a woman in her 40s with acute or convalescent COVID-19. CDR3s include the opening cysteine and the closing phenylalanine or tryptophan. The order of the fields is J gene, clone size, D gene, V gene, CDR3 protein, CDR3 DNA. D genes are given only for firm matches. Not all rows give a size; the values are once, few, many and, for expanded clones, a class.

J: TRBJ1-5
size: -
D: -
V: TRBV15
CDR3: CATSRDSGQPQHF
DNA: TGTGCCACCAGCAGAGATTCCGGGCAGCCCCAGCATTTT

J: TRBJ1-6
size: -
D: TRBD1
V: TRBV6-5
CDR3: CASSYDDRGNSPLHF
DNA: TGTGCCAGCAGTTACGACGACAGGGGGAATTCACCCCTCCACTTT

J: TRBJ2-7
size: -
D: -
V: TRBV29-1
CDR3: CSVRDSSSYEQYF
DNA: TGCAGCGTCCGGGACTCATCGTCCTACGAGCAGTACTTC

J: TRBJ2-1
size: -
D: TRBD2
V: TRBV18
CDR3: CASSPRRSGANNEQFF
DNA: TGTGCCAGCTCACCACGTAGAAGCGGGGCTAACAATGAGCAGTTCTTC

J: TRBJ1-1
size: few
D: -
V: TRBV5-1
CDR3: CASSLLSQGLNTEAFF
DNA: TGCGCCAGCAGCTTGCTTTCGCAGGGCTTAAACACTGAAGCTTTCTTT

J: TRBJ1-5
size: -
D: TRBD1
V: TRBV7-9
CDR3: CASRATGANQPQHF
DNA: TGTGCCAGCAGAGCTACAGGGGCGAATCAGCCCCAGCATTTT

J: TRBJ2-5
size: once
D: -
V: TRBV7-7
CDR3: CASSLAKGVGETQYF
DNA: TGTGCCAGCAGCTTAGCTAAAGGGGTCGGAGAGACCCAGTACTTC

J: TRBJ2-1
size: -
D: -
V: TRBV9
CDR3: CASSVDQGGSYNEQFF
DNA: TGTGCCAGCAGCGTAGACCAGGGCGGATCCTACAATGAGCAGTTCTTC

J: TRBJ1-3
size: -
D: -
V: TRBV3-1/TRBV3-2
CDR3: CASSHRGTSGNTIYF
DNA: TGTGCCAGCAGCCATAGGGGCACCTCTGGAAACACCATATATTTT

J: TRBJ1-4
size: once
D: -
V: TRBV6-5
CDR3: CASSNRDTREKLFF
DNA: TGTGCCAGCAGTAACCGGGACACTCGTGAAAAACTGTTTTTT

J: TRBJ2-1
size: -
D: -
V: TRBV11-3
CDR3: CASSATGNYNEQFF
DNA: TGTGCCAGCAGCGCGACCGGGAACTACAATGAGCAGTTCTTC

J: TRBJ2-7
size: -
D: -
V: TRBV15
CDR3: CATSSNRGSYEQYF
DNA: TGTGCCACCAGCAGCAACCGGGGCTCCTACGAGCAGTACTTC

J: TRBJ2-3
size: -
D: TRBD2
V: TRBV11-2
CDR3: CASSLGTSGGRYTQYF
DNA: TGTGCCAGCAGCCTTGGGACTAGCGGGGGTCGGTATACGCAGTATTTT

J: TRBJ2-4
size: -
D: -
V: TRBV18
CDR3: CASSPRDINIQYF
DNA: TGTGCCAGCTCACCACGGGACATAAACATTCAGTACTTC

J: TRBJ1-2
size: -
D: TRBD1
V: TRBV19
CDR3: CASSLRNRGYYGYTF
DNA: TGTGCCAGTAGTCTCCGGAACAGGGGTTACTATGGCTACACCTTC

J: TRBJ2-5
size: once
D: -
V: TRBV4-2
CDR3: CASSPHYGPRETQYF
DNA: TGTGCCAGCAGCCCACATTACGGCCCCAGGGAGACCCAGTACTTC

J: TRBJ1-4
size: -
D: TRBD1
V: TRBV15
CDR3: CATSLGDSNEKLFF
DNA: TGTGCCACCAGCCTAGGGGACAGCAATGAAAAACTGTTTTTT

J: TRBJ1-5
size: -
D: TRBD1
V: TRBV27
CDR3: CASRGQGHQPQHF
DNA: TGTGCCAGCAGGGGACAGGGTCATCAGCCCCAGCATTTT

J: TRBJ2-1
size: -
D: -
V: TRBV9
CDR3: CASSVGSTPPEQFF
DNA: TGTGCCAGCAGCGTAGGTTCGACTCCTCCTGAGCAGTTCTTC

J: TRBJ2-4
size: -
D: TRBD2
V: TRBV30
CDR3: CAWRPSGRGVTKNIQYF
DNA: TGTGCCTGGAGGCCTAGCGGGAGAGGAGTAACCAAAAACATTCAGTACTTC

J: TRBJ1-5
size: -
D: -
V: TRBV19
CDR3: CASSIGQVAGQPQHF
DNA: TGTGCCAGTAGTATTGGGCAGGTTGCGGGTCAGCCCCAGCATTTT

J: TRBJ2-1
size: -
D: TRBD1
V: TRBV11-1
CDR3: CASSSHRGPYNEQFF
DNA: TGTGCCAGCAGCTCCCATAGGGGGCCATACAATGAGCAGTTCTTC

J: TRBJ2-7
size: -
D: TRBD2
V: TRBV2
CDR3: CASTGLAAYYEQYF
DNA: TGTGCCAGCACTGGCCTAGCGGCGTACTACGAGCAGTACTTC

J: TRBJ1-2
size: -
D: -
V: TRBV9
CDR3: CASSPNEPVNYGYTF
DNA: TGTGCCAGCAGCCCAAATGAGCCGGTTAACTATGGCTACACCTTC

J: TRBJ1-2
size: few
D: TRBD1
V: TRBV5-4
CDR3: CASRPPGQGISNYGYTF
DNA: TGTGCCAGCAGGCCCCCGGGACAGGGGATATCTAACTATGGCTACACCTTC

J: TRBJ2-1
size: -
D: TRBD2
V: TRBV6-4
CDR3: CASSDSPSGRVNEQFF
DNA: TGTGCCAGCAGTGACTCACCTAGCGGGAGGGTTAATGAGCAGTTCTTC

J: TRBJ2-1
size: -
D: TRBD2
V: TRBV5-1
CDR3: CASSFSGALDEQFF
DNA: TGCGCCAGCAGCTTTAGCGGGGCCCTGGATGAGCAGTTCTTC

J: TRBJ1-6
size: -
D: TRBD1
V: TRBV28
CDR3: CASSHTGQGGNSPLHF
DNA: TGTGCCAGCAGTCATACCGGACAGGGGGGTAATTCACCCCTCCACTTT

J: TRBJ2-7
size: -
D: -
V: TRBV20-1
CDR3: CSAPQGREQYF
DNA: TGCAGTGCTCCGCAGGGCCGCGAGCAGTACTTC

J: TRBJ2-3
size: few
D: -
V: TRBV7-9
CDR3: CASSFRGAGKTDTQYF
DNA: TGTGCCAGCAGCTTCAGGGGAGCGGGGAAGACAGATACGCAGTATTTT

J: TRBJ1-3
size: few
D: TRBD1
V: TRBV7-9
CDR3: CASSRGQGNTIYF
DNA: TGTGCCAGCAGCAGGGGACAGGGGAACACCATATATTTT

J: TRBJ2-7
size: -
D: TRBD1
V: TRBV7-8
CDR3: CASIDFRAGTGGDEQYF
DNA: TGTGCCAGCATCGACTTCCGAGCCGGGACAGGGGGCGACGAGCAGTACTTC

J: TRBJ2-1
size: few
D: TRBD2
V: TRBV19
CDR3: CASSPSGSTSYNEQFF
DNA: TGTGCCAGTAGCCCTAGCGGGAGTACGTCCTACAATGAGCAGTTCTTC

J: TRBJ2-5
size: -
D: TRBD1
V: TRBV24-1
CDR3: CATSDSGQEETQYF
DNA: TGTGCCACCAGTGATAGCGGACAGGAAGAGACCCAGTACTTC

J: TRBJ1-4
size: -
D: TRBD1
V: TRBV10-3
CDR3: CAITGQLNEKLFF
DNA: TGTGCCATCACGGGACAGTTAAATGAAAAACTGTTTTTT

J: TRBJ1-2
size: once
D: TRBD1
V: TRBV6-5
CDR3: CASRARGRTAGGYTF
DNA: TGTGCCAGCAGGGCCAGGGGGCGAACCGCGGGGGGCTACACCTTC

J: TRBJ1-2
size: -
D: -
V: TRBV7-9
CDR3: CASSVTYGYTF
DNA: TGTGCCAGCAGCGTCACATATGGCTACACCTTC

J: TRBJ2-7
size: -
D: TRBD1
V: TRBV11-2
CDR3: CASSHPGQGYEQYF
DNA: TGTGCCAGCAGCCACCCGGGACAGGGCTACGAGCAGTACTTC

J: TRBJ1-2
size: few
D: TRBD1
V: TRBV27
CDR3: CASSKQGAEGYGYTF
DNA: TGTGCCAGCAGTAAACAGGGGGCGGAAGGGTATGGCTACACCTTC

J: TRBJ1-2
size: -
D: -
V: TRBV5-4
CDR3: CASSLGVGANYGYTF
DNA: TGTGCCAGCAGCTTGGGGGTAGGAGCTAACTATGGCTACACCTTC

J: TRBJ2-1
size: -
D: TRBD1
V: TRBV10-1
CDR3: CASGPLSGGMNNEQFF
DNA: TGCGCCAGCGGCCCCCTCTCAGGGGGCATGAACAATGAGCAGTTCTTC

J: TRBJ2-1
size: -
D: TRBD2
V: TRBV5-6
CDR3: CASSFGTSVDEQFF
DNA: TGTGCCAGCAGCTTCGGGACTAGCGTCGATGAGCAGTTCTTC

J: TRBJ1-1
size: -
D: TRBD1
V: TRBV4-2
CDR3: CASSTFGIQGALTEAFF
DNA: TGTGCCAGCAGCACCTTTGGGATCCAGGGGGCGCTTACTGAAGCTTTCTTT

J: TRBJ1-1
size: -
D: -
V: TRBV30
CDR3: CAWSVREGTEAFF
DNA: TGTGCCTGGAGTGTGAGGGAGGGCACTGAAGCTTTCTTT

J: TRBJ1-3
size: few
D: -
V: TRBV9
CDR3: CASSEGGSGNTIYF
DNA: TGTGCCAGCAGCGAAGGGGGCTCTGGAAACACCATATATTTT

J: TRBJ1-5
size: -
D: -
V: TRBV28
CDR3: CGSGGFIGSQHF
DNA: TGTGGTTCGGGGGGCTTTATCGGGTCCCAGCATTTT

J: TRBJ1-1
size: -
D: -
V: TRBV2
CDR3: CASSEKQGTRF
DNA: TGTGCCAGCAGTGAGAAGCAGGGCACACGCTTT

J: TRBJ2-1
size: -
D: TRBD1
V: TRBV19
CDR3: CASSTVYQTGSRLKNEQFF
DNA: TGTGCCAGTAGCACAGTGTACCAGACAGGGTCAAGACTCAAGAATGAGCAGTTCTTC

J: TRBJ1-1
size: -
D: -
V: TRBV6-4
CDR3: CASSLSPGDTEAFF
DNA: TGTGCCAGCTCTCTATCCCCAGGGGACACTGAAGCTTTCTTT

J: TRBJ2-7
size: -
D: TRBD1
V: TRBV6-6
CDR3: CASSPSQGAGYYEQYF
DNA: TGTGCCAGCAGCCCGTCCCAGGGGGCTGGGTACTACGAGCAGTACTTC

J: TRBJ2-5
size: -
D: TRBD2
V: TRBV28
CDR3: CASSGTAGGPQETQYF
DNA: TGTGCCAGCAGTGGAACGGCGGGAGGCCCCCAGGAGACCCAGTACTTC